These T cell receptor beta chains were read from a single sample in a study of shared clonotypes between healthy human individuals. The table came from immunoSEQ multiplex PCR; TCRdb's copy has only in-frame clones and leaves some out. Found here are roughly 1 million clones, around three quarters of them singletons; the top ten hold approximately 0.5%. Sequencing used memory CD4+ T cells from PBMCs. The receptors derive from a man between 18 and 29 years old in good health. Some clones in this sample may be carry-over from other donors' samples. CDR3s include the opening cysteine and the closing phenylalanine or tryptophan. Each record gives: V gene, J gene, CDR3 length, clone size, CDR3 protein. Clone sizes are given selectively: once, few, many, or a class where the clone is expanded.

v_gene: TRBV6-5
j_gene: TRBJ1-3
len: 14
abundance: NA
CDR3aa: CASKSGTTGNTIYF

v_gene: TRBV10-3
j_gene: TRBJ2-7
len: 14
abundance: NA
CDR3aa: CAIADRQGSYEQYF

v_gene: TRBV27
j_gene: TRBJ1-5
len: 12
abundance: NA
CDR3aa: CASGGTLEPQHF

v_gene: TRBV5-1
j_gene: TRBJ2-1
len: 16
abundance: NA
CDR3aa: CASSPLTSGSSYEQFF

v_gene: TRBV9
j_gene: TRBJ2-3
len: 15
abundance: NA
CDR3aa: CASSATSGNTDTQYF

v_gene: TRBV7-2
j_gene: TRBJ1-5
len: 17
abundance: NA
CDR3aa: CASSPRTGVGSNQPQHF

v_gene: TRBV28
j_gene: TRBJ2-4
len: 16
abundance: NA
CDR3aa: CASSPPRAAAKNIQYF

v_gene: TRBV9
j_gene: TRBJ2-3
len: 16
abundance: NA
CDR3aa: CASSARVAGGTDTQYF

v_gene: TRBV5-5
j_gene: TRBJ1-5
len: 15
abundance: NA
CDR3aa: CASSRLGTGVQPQHF

v_gene: TRBV29-1
j_gene: TRBJ2-2
len: 13
abundance: NA
CDR3aa: CSVGSGDTGELFF

v_gene: TRBV19
j_gene: TRBJ2-5
len: 16
abundance: NA
CDR3aa: CASTSQRAGAEETQYF

v_gene: TRBV7-8
j_gene: TRBJ2-1
len: 18
abundance: many
CDR3aa: CASSLKGGAGASYNEQFF

v_gene: TRBV18
j_gene: TRBJ2-1
len: 15
abundance: NA
CDR3aa: CASSPTWSAYNEQFF